These 22 T cell receptor beta chains share one sample of origin, sequenced in a study of CD8 T cells in ankylosing spondylitis. TCRdb re-analysed the 5' RACE reads in MiXCR, keeping a single row per CDR3 protein. The sample shows 50,000 or so distinct CDR3 sequences, 6.5% to 8% of them seen only once. Sequencing was performed on blood, either unsorted or a sorted T cell fraction (not recorded which). Every receptor here comes from a female donor with ankylosing spondylitis or in good health (not recorded which).

This clonotype was picked up a small number of times. At one end, the junction sequence differs from germline, possibly due to a read error. The genes are TRBV6-6 and TRBJ1-2; TRBD1 is a possible D gene (6 bases). Germline-derived CDR1 and CDR2 are MNHNY and SVGAGI (reference sequence). The CDR3 is 13 amino acids. The CDR3 nucleotides read TGTGTCAGCAGCAGCGGGACATTGGGGGGCTACACCTTC. Translating it yields CVSSSGTLGGYTF.

This clonotype was picked up many times. This chain uses TRBV3-1 with TRBJ2-2; 7 bases map to TRBD1. J gave up 0 bases and V 1 base, and 5 bases lay outside the gene matches. From germline, CDR1 is LGHDT and CDR2 YNNKEL (reference sequence). There are 17 residues in the CDR3. CDR3 in DNA: TGTGCCAGCAGCCAAGGAACAGGGGCCCCGAACACCGGGGAGCTGTTTTTT. Encoded protein: CASSQGTGAPNTGELFF.

This clonotype was seen many times. This CDR3 reads CASSQEGKRGKTQYF. The CDR3 bases are TGCGCCAGCAGCCAAGAAGGAAAGCGGGGGAAGACCCAGTACTTC. The chain employs TRBV4-1 and TRBJ2-5, with TRBD2 matching over 8 bases. The junction had 6 bases not matched to a gene; V was cut back by 0 bases and J by 6 bases. From germline, CDR1 is MGHRA and CDR2 YSYEKL. This CDR3 region has 15 residues.

This clonotype was detected many times. The genes are TRBV29-1 and TRBJ1-3; TRBD1 matches at 9 bases. Germline V gene data show CDR1 as SQVTM and CDR2 as ANQGSEA. Trimming took 5 bases from V and 7 from J; bases not matched to a gene: 3. The CDR3 is 12 amino acids. Written as DNA, the CDR3 is TGCAGCGTTTCGGACAGGGGCAACACCATATATTTT. Translation gives CSVSDRGNTIYF. Complete variable domain (other parts from reference TRBV29-1 and TRBJ1-3): SAVISQKPSRDICQRGTSLTIQCQVDSQVTMMFWYRQQPGQSLTLIATANQGSEATYESGFVIDKFPISRPNLTFSTLTVSNMSPEDSSIYLCSVSDRGNTIYFGEGSWLTVV.

This clonotype showed up many times. V gene TRBV6-2 or TRBV6-3 combines with J gene TRBJ1-1; 9 bases agree with TRBD1. Germline CDR1 is MNHEY and CDR2 is SVGEGT. The length of the CDR3 is 15 residues. V was clipped by 7 bases and J by 3 bases; unmatched bases: 9. The CDR3 loop is CASKTRTGDYTEAFF. In DNA, the CDR3 is TGTGCCAGCAAAACAAGGACAGGGGACTACACTGAAGCTTTCTTT.

The J gene is TRBJ2-1, the V gene TRBV12-2; whether TRBD1, the table's D call, matches the DNA was not checked. TRBV12-2 is annotated as a pseudogene. The CDR3 loop spans 17 amino acids. CDR3 in DNA: TGTGCAAGTCGCTTAGACCGGACAGGGGTCGTCTACAATGAGCAGTTCTTC. Its protein is CASRLDRTGVVYNEQFF.

This clonotype was seen ten or more times. The rearrangement links TRBV27 to TRBJ2-7; 9 bases agree with TRBD1. J lost 2 bases, V lost 0 bases, and 5 bases had no gene match. The CDR3 runs 16 residues. Germline loops: CDR1 MNHEY, CDR2 SMNVEV (reference sequence). The CDR3 bases are TGTGCCAGCAGTTTATCGACAGGGGGGACCCCCTACGAGCAGTACGTC. Translating gives CASSLSTGGTPYEQYV.

This clonotype ranks as medium-sized. J is TRBJ2-1 and V is TRBV5-5; 8 nucleotides align to TRBD2. V shed 0 bases and J 8 bases; nucleotides not matched to a gene: 7. The CDR3 is 15 amino acids. CDR1 is SGHKS and CDR2 is YYEKEE in the germline V gene (reference sequence). CDR3 in amino acids: CASSLVSGGRHEQFF. CDR3 bases: TGTGCCAGCAGCTTGGTAAGCGGGGGAAGACATGAGCAGTTCTTC.

Ten or more counts support this clonotype. The chain carries TRBV5-1 and TRBJ2-3; no reliable D call. Looked up from germline, CDR1 is SGHRS and CDR2 is YFSETQ. The ends were cut back, 5 bases at V and 0 bases at J, with 10 bases in the middle. The CDR3 runs to 14 residues. As DNA, the CDR3 is TGCGCCAGCAGGGCGTTTGCTAGCACAGATACGCAGTATTTT. Translation: CASRAFASTDTQYF.

This clonotype has a count of ten or more. V is TRBV28 and J is TRBJ1-1; no definite D call. V was clipped by 4 bases and J by 3 bases, with 15 bases between them. Germline CDR1 is MDHEN and CDR2 is SYDVKM. This CDR3 contains 15 residues. DNA of the CDR3: TGTGCCAGCAGTTGGGTTCAGGCGATCCACACTGAAGCTTTCTTT. This sequence encodes CASSWVQAIHTEAFF.

There are many counts of this clonotype. This chain connects TRBV10-1 to TRBJ1-1; D ambiguous. The CDR3 contains 12 residues. Between the trimmed V and J ends, which lost 8 bases and 1 base, there was a span of 8 bases. Germline-derived CDR1 and CDR2 are WNHNN and SYGVQD (reference sequence). DNA for the CDR3: TGCGCCAGCGGACGGGCGAACACTGAAGCTTTCTTT. This codes for CASGRANTEAFF.

This clonotype was seen a few times. The rearrangement joins TRBV7-2 to TRBJ2-3, with D unclear. This CDR3 has 14 residues. Trimming shortened V by 2 bases and J by 1 base, and 7 bases separated the two germline ends. In germline, CDR1 is SGHTA, CDR2 FQGNSA. The DNA for the CDR3 is TGTGCCAGCAGCTTATTTACGGGCACAGATACGCAGTATTTT. This codes for CASSLFTGTDTQYF.

The sample holds many counts of this clonotype. This chain joins TRBV5-1 and TRBJ1-6, with D tentatively TRBD1 (5 bases). V was cut by 0 bases and J by 2 bases, with 15 bases left in between. The CDR3 is 18 residues long. Looked up from germline, CDR1 is SGHRS and CDR2 is YFSETQ. The CDR3 sequence is CASSLDGAGRAYNSPLHF. The CDR3 nucleotides read TGCGCCAGCAGCTTGGACGGGGCAGGGAGGGCCTATAATTCACCCCTCCACTTT.

For this clonotype: An end of the junction does not agree with germline; a read error may underlie this. The V and J genes are TRBV24-1 and TRBJ2-4; possible D gene TRBD2, 5 bases. CDR1 is KGHDR, CDR2 SFDVKD, per germline. CDR3 length: 21 residues. The CDR3: CATRYGTYRDSPARDKNIQYF. As DNA, the CDR3 is TGTGCGACCAGATACGGAACCTACCGGGATTCCCCGGCGAGGGACAAAAACATTCAGTACTTC.

The sample holds many counts of this clonotype. The chain couples TRBV3-1 to TRBJ2-3; D possibly corresponds to TRBD2 (6 bases). The germline gives CDR1 LGHDT, CDR2 YNNKEL (reference sequence). The CDR3 length is 12 residues. Trimming removed 2 bases from V and 8 bases from J, with 8 bases in between. CDR3 sequence reads: CASSQQAGTQYF. In nucleotides, the CDR3 is TGTGCCAGCAGCCAACAAGCGGGTACGCAGTATTTT.

This clonotype was counted many times. The genes are TRBV5-1 and TRBJ2-2; possibly TRBD2 for D (7 bases). Trimming took off 3 bases at V and 0 bases at J, with 15 bases between the two ends. This CDR3 comprises 17 residues. Germline lookup yields CDR1 SGHRS and CDR2 YFSETQ. CDR3 in DNA: TGCGCCAGCAGCTGGATTTCGGGGGGCACGAACACCGGGGAGCTGTTTTTT. Translation gives CASSWISGGTNTGELFF.

The sample holds many counts of this clonotype. In DNA, the CDR3 is TGTGCCAGCAGCTTGGAAGGCAGGGGCCTCCTCTACTCTGGAAACACCATATATTTT. Its protein is CASSLEGRGLLYSGNTIYF. The chain carries TRBV5-4 and TRBJ1-3; a weak D match, TRBD1 (6 bases). Looked up from germline, CDR1 is SGHNT and CDR2 is YYREEE (reference sequence). The CDR3 is 19 amino acids. Trimming pared 0 bases from V and 0 bases from J, leaving 19 bases between.

There are many counts of this clonotype. The chain carries TRBV5-1 and TRBJ1-1; D not certain. Trimming pared 4 bases from V and 1 base from J, leaving 14 bases between. CDR3 length: 15 amino acids. Germline lookup yields CDR1 SGHRS and CDR2 YFSETQ. The CDR3 DNA is TGCGCCAGCAGCAATTACAATTTCGGGAACACTGAAGCTTTCTTT. Protein product: CASSNYNFGNTEAFF.

The sample holds many counts of this clonotype. The chain carries TRBV10-3 and TRBJ2-3, with a tentative D call TRBD1 (5 bases). CDR1 and CDR2 from the germline V gene are ENHRY and SYGVKD. This CDR3 is 16 amino acids long. Trimming cost V 0 bases and J 2 bases, with 12 bases left between them. This CDR3 reads CAISESRQRFTDTQYF. The CDR3 DNA is TGTGCCATCAGTGAGTCGAGACAGAGATTCACAGATACGCAGTATTTT.

This clonotype was detected many times. Sequence at one end of the junction differs from germline and may be a read error. V is TRBV7-7 and J is TRBJ2-3, with TRBD1 identical over 7 bases. This CDR3 has 16 amino acids. Germline values: CDR1 SSHAT, CDR2 FNYEAQ (reference sequence). For the CDR3, the DNA is TGTGCTAGCAGCTTAACTAGGGACAGAAGCACAGATACGCAGTATTTT. Amino acids: CASSLTRDRSTDTQYF.

In this sample, this clonotype turned up many times. The chain is built from TRBV9 and TRBJ2-2, with a weak D call TRBD1 (5 bases). The CDR3 covers 14 residues. Per germline, CDR1 SGDLS and CDR2 YYNGEE. Trimming left V 4 bases short and J 1 base short, with 8 bases between. In DNA, the CDR3 is TGTGCCAGCAGCAGGACACAGAACACCGGGGAGCTGTTTTTT. Its translation is CASSRTQNTGELFF.

The chain links TRBV6-4 to TRBJ2-6; 7 bases align to TRBD2. The V gene's germline CDR1 is MRHNA and CDR2 SNTAGT. Trimming removed 8 bases from V and 0 bases from J; junction bases left unmatched: 16. CDR3 size: 19 residues. The CDR3 DNA follows: TGTGCCAGCCAAGCCAACGGGGAGGGACTATACTCTGGGGCCAACGTCCTGACTTTC. Translated: CASQANGEGLYSGANVLTF.